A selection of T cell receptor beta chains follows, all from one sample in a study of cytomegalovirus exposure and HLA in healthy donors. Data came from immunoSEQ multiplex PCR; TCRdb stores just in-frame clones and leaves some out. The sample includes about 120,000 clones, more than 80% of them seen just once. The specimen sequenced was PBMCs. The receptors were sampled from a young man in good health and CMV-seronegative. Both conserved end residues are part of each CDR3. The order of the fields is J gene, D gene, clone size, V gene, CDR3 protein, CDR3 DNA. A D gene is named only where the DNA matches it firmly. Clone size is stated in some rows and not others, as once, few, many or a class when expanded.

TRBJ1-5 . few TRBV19 CASSIVGGYSNQPQHF TGTGCCAGTAGTATCGTTGGGGGCTATAGCAATCAGCCCCAGCATTTT
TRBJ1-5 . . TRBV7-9 CASSLGGLRDQPQNF TGTGCCAGCAGCTTAGGCGGGTTGCGGGATCAGCCCCAGAATTTT
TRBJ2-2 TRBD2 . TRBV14 CASSPIAGLNTGELFF TGTGCCAGCAGCCCAATAGCGGGATTGAACACCGGGGAGCTGTTTTTT
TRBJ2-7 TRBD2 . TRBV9 CASSEGTSGDPYEQYF TGTGCCAGCAGCGAGGGGACTAGCGGGGACCCCTACGAGCAGTACTTC
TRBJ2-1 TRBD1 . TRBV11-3 CASSPGGSTEQFF TGTGCCAGCAGCCCAGGGGGCTCCACTGAGCAGTTCTTC
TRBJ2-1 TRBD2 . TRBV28 CASSWSPFSGRSDEQFF TGTGCCAGCAGTTGGTCTCCCTTTAGCGGGAGAAGCGATGAGCAGTTCTTC
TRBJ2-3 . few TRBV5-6 CASSLPGSTDTQYF TGTGCCAGCAGCTTGCCGGGGTCTACAGATACGCAGTATTTT
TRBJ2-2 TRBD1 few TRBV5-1 CASSLEGTVNTGELFF TGCGCCAGCAGCTTGGAGGGGACAGTGAACACCGGGGAGCTGTTTTTT
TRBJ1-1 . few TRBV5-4 CASSLGQANTEAFF TGTGCCAGCAGCTTGGGACAGGCGAACACTGAAGCTTTCTTT
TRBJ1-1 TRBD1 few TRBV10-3 CAISEGDSETEAFF TGTGCCATCAGTGAGGGGGACAGCGAAACTGAAGCTTTCTTT
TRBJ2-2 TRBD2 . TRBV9 CASSESGGGSGELFF TGTGCCAGCAGCGAGAGCGGGGGAGGGTCCGGGGAGCTGTTTTTT
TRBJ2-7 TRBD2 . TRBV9 CASSVGSGSHEQYF TGTGCCAGCAGCGTAGGGAGCGGGAGCCACGAGCAGTACTTC
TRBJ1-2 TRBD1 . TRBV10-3 CAISETGTGAKFYGYTF TGTGCCATCAGCGAAACCGGGACAGGGGCTAAATTCTATGGCTACACCTTC
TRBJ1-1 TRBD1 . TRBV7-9 CASSFGLDRSVEAFF TGTGCCAGCAGCTTCGGGTTGGACAGGTCGGTAGAAGCTTTCTTT
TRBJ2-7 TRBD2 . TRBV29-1 CSVEDSGRASIEQYF TGCAGCGTTGAAGATTCCGGGAGGGCCTCCATCGAGCAGTACTTC
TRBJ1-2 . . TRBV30 CAWSSLAYGYTF TGTGCCTGGAGTTCTCTGGCCTATGGCTACACCTTC
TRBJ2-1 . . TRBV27 CASSFHSYNEQFF TGTGCCAGCAGTTTTCACTCCTACAATGAGCAGTTCTTC
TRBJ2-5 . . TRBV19 CASSVLEKETQYF .
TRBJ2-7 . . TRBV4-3 CASSQWQRTDYEQYF TGCGCCAGCAGCCAGTGGCAGAGGACGGACTACGAGCAGTACTTC
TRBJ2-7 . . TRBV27 CASRPRGIDEQYF TGTGCCAGCAGGCCAAGGGGGATAGACGAGCAGTACTTC
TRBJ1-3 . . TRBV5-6 CASSLGPGGNTIYF TGTGCCAGCAGCTTGGGCCCCGGTGGAAACACCATATATTTT
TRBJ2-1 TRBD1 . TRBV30 CAWGTGSNEQFF TGTGCCTGGGGGACAGGCTCAAATGAGCAGTTCTTC
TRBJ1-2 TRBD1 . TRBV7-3 CASSLDGTVSGYTF TGTGCCAGCAGTTTAGATGGGACAGTAAGTGGCTACACCTTC
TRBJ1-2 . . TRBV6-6 CASSYGLATEPMNYTF TGTGCCAGCAGTTACGGTTTGGCGACAGAGCCTATGAACTACACCTTC
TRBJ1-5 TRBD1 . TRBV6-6 CASSQDRVGNQPQNF TGTGCCAGCAGCCAGGACAGGGTTGGCAATCAGCCCCAGAATTTT
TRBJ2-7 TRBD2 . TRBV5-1 CASSLALSGLAISYEQYF TGCGCCAGCAGCTTGGCCCTATCCGGACTAGCCATCTCCTACGAGCAGTACTTC
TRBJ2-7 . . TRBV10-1 CASSDGVSYEQYF TGCGCCAGCAGTGACGGGGTTTCCTACGAGCAGTACTTC
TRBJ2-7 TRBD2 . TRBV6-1 CASSEPVAGGSYEQYF TGTGCCAGCAGTGAACCGGTAGCGGGCGGCTCCTACGAGCAGTACTTC
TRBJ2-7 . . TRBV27 CASSFSLERGIYEQYF TGTGCCAGCAGTTTCTCTTTAGAAAGGGGAATCTACGAGCAGTACTTC
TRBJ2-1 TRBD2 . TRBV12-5 CASGLQPWTSGTYNEQFF TGTGCTAGTGGTTTGCAACCCTGGACTAGCGGGACGTACAATGAGCAGTTCTTC
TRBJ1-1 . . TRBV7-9 CASSLMMGRGLAEAFF TGTGCCAGCAGCTTGATGATGGGTAGAGGACTGGCTGAAGCTTTCTTT
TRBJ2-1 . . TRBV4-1 CASSQPARPGVYNEQFF TGCGCCAGCAGCCAACCCGCAAGACCCGGGGTCTACAATGAGCAGTTCTTC